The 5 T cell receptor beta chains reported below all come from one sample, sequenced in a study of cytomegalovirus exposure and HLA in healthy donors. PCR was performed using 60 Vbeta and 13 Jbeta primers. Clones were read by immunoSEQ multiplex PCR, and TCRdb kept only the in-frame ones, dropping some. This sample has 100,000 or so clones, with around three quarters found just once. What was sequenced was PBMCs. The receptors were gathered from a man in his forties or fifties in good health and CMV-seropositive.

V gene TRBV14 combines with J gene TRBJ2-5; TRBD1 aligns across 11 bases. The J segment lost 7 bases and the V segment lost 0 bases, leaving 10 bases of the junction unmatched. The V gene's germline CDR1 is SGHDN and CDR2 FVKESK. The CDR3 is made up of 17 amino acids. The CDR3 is CASSQDRGQGAPGTQYF. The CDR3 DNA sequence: TGTGCCAGCAGCCAAGATAGAGGACAGGGGGCTCCGGGGACCCAGTACTTC.

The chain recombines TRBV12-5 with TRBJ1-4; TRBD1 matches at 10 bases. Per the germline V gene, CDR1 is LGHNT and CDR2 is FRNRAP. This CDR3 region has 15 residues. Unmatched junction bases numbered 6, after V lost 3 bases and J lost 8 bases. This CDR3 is CASGFGQGEEEKLFF. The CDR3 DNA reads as TGTGCTAGTGGTTTTGGACAGGGGGAGGAAGAAAAACTGTTTTTT.

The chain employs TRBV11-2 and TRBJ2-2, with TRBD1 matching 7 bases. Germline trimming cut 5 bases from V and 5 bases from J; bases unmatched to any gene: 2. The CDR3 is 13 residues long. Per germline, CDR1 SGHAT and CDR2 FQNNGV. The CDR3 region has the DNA TGTGCCAGCAGCCCCAGGGGGACCGGGGAGCTGTTTTTT. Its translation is CASSPRGTGELFF. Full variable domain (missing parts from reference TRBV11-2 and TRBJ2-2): EAGVAQSPRYKIIEKRQSVAFWCNPISGHATLYWYQQILGQGPKLLIQFQNNGVVDDSQLPKDRFSAERLKGVDSTLKIQPAKLEDSAVYLCASSPRGTGELFFGEGSRLTVL.

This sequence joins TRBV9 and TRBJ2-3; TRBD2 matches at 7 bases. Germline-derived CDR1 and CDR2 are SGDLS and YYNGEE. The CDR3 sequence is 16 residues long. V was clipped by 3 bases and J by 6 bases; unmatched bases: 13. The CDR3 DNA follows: TGTGCCAGCAGCGCCCTTACTTCCGGGACTAAGGATACGCAGTATTTT. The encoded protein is CASSALTSGTKDTQYF.

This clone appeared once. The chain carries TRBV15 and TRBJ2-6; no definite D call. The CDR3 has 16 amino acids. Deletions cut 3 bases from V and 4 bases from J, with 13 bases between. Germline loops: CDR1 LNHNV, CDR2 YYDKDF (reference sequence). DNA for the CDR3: TGTGCCACCAGCAGGGGTTGGAGTTCCGGGGCCAACGTCCTGACTTTC. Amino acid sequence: CATSRGWSSGANVLTF.